These T cell receptor beta chains were read from a single sample in a study of T cell responses to AZD1222 COVID-19 vaccine. Some clones are missing from TCRdb's copy, which holds only in-frame ones; the method was immunoSEQ multiplex PCR. The sample yields over 100,000 clones, roughly 84% seen once. The sample here was peripheral blood, taken on day 0 of AZD1222 vaccination. The source of these receptors is an adult in good health. CDR3s include the opening cysteine and the closing phenylalanine or tryptophan. Fields, in order: clone size, J gene, D gene, V gene, CDR3 protein, CDR3 DNA. A D gene is named only where the DNA matches it firmly. The size field is filled for only some rows; it gives once, few, many or a size class.

>-|TRBJ1-2|-|TRBV7-9
CASSLEKSKPGYTF
TGTGCCAGCAGCTTAGAAAAAAGCAAGCCGGGCTACACCTTC
>-|TRBJ1-5|TRBD1|TRBV6-5
CASSYQQGVSQPQHF
TGTGCCAGCAGTTATCAACAGGGGGTAAGTCAGCCCCAGCATTTT
>-|TRBJ1-2|-|TRBV6-6
CASSYPGTGNYGYTF
TGTGCCAGCAGTTACCCGGGGACGGGAAACTATGGCTACACCTTC
>-|TRBJ1-2|TRBD1|TRBV7-2
CASSSGQGDSGYTF
TGTGCCAGCAGCTCGGGACAGGGAGATAGCGGCTACACCTTC
>-|TRBJ1-6|-|TRBV19
CASKEVLGYSPLHF
TGTGCCAGTAAGGAGGTATTGGGGTATTCACCCCTCCACTTT
>-|TRBJ1-1|-|TRBV19
CASAREGISSTEAFF
TGTGCCAGTGCACGAGAGGGGATATCTAGCACTGAAGCTTTCTTT
>-|TRBJ2-3|-|TRBV27
CASSNWGTDTQYF
TGTGCCAGCAGTAACTGGGGAACAGATACGCAGTATTTT
>-|TRBJ2-1|-|TRBV6-5
CASSRSANEQFF
TGTGCCAGCAGTCGTAGCGCAAATGAGCAGTTCTTC
>few|TRBJ1-2|-|TRBV5-1
CASSLGAPTTFNYGYTF
TGCGCCAGCAGCTTGGGTGCGCCGACAACTTTTAACTATGGCTACACCTTC
>-|TRBJ1-1|TRBD1|TRBV18
CASSTTSPTGMGTEAFF
TGTGCCAGCTCGACCACGTCCCCGACAGGGATGGGGACTGAAGCTTTCTTT
>-|TRBJ2-5|TRBD1|TRBV11-2
CASSLNRGQETQYF
TGTGCCAGCAGCTTAAACAGGGGCCAAGAGACCCAGTACTTC
>few|TRBJ1-2|TRBD1|TRBV18
CASSPPGTGALYGYTF
TGTGCCAGCTCACCACCGGGGACAGGGGCACTCTATGGCTACACCTTC
>few|TRBJ2-6|TRBD1|TRBV7-9
CASSWDRGRSGANVLTF
TGTGCCAGCAGCTGGGACAGGGGCCGCTCTGGGGCCAACGTCCTGACTTTC
>-|TRBJ1-5|-|TRBV5-6
CASSPWAGGNQPQHF
TGTGCCAGCAGCCCCTGGGCTGGCGGCAATCAGCCCCAGCATTTT
>-|TRBJ1-4|-|TRBV5-1
CASSFGQREEKLFF
TGCGCCAGCAGCTTTGGACAGAGGGAAGAAAAACTGTTTTTT
>-|TRBJ1-1|-|TRBV25-1
CASSPGLNAEAFF
TGTGCCAGCAGCCCCGGACTTAACGCTGAAGCTTTCTTT
>-|TRBJ2-3|-|TRBV7-8
CASSFWEDTQYF
TGTGCCAGCAGCTTCTGGGAAGATACGCAGTATTTT
>-|TRBJ1-2|-|TRBV28
CASNPPGGVYGYTF
TGTGCCAGCAACCCTCCAGGTGGAGTCTATGGCTACACCTTC
>-|TRBJ1-1|TRBD1|TRBV5-1
CASSPRQGSTNTEAFF
TGCGCCAGCAGCCCAAGACAGGGTAGTACGAACACTGAAGCTTTCTTT
>-|TRBJ1-2|-|TRBV28
CATGEGYGYTF
TGTGCCACCGGTGAAGGTTATGGCTACACCTTC
>-|TRBJ2-5|TRBD2|TRBV9
CASSPGTSGVGETQYF
TGTGCCAGCAGCCCAGGGACTAGCGGCGTTGGGGAGACCCAGTACTTC
>-|TRBJ1-2|TRBD1|TRBV25-1
CASRADRGFNYGYTF
TGTGCCAGCAGGGCTGACAGGGGATTCAACTATGGCTACACCTTC
>-|TRBJ2-5|TRBD1|TRBV20-1
CSASSGGFQETQYF
TGCAGTGCTAGTTCAGGGGGTTTCCAAGAGACCCAGTACTTC
>-|TRBJ1-1|-|TRBV28
CASSPPGGNTEAFF
TGTGCCAGCAGTCCGCCCGGGGGGAACACTGAAGCTTTCTTT
>few|TRBJ1-2|-|TRBV5-4
CASSLDSGYGYTF
TGTGCCAGCAGCTTGGACTCAGGGTATGGCTACACCTTC
>-|TRBJ2-6|-|TRBV24-1
CATSDRQFSGANVLTF
TGTGCCACCAGTGATCGACAGTTCTCTGGGGCCAACGTCCTGACTTTC
>-|TRBJ1-5|-|TRBV2
CASRRDGNQPQHF
TGTGCCAGCAGGCGGGACGGTAATCAGCCCCAGCATTTT
>-|TRBJ1-3|-|TRBV20-1
CIASSGNTIYF
TGCATCGCGAGCTCTGGAAACACCATATATTTT
>-|TRBJ1-3|-|TRBV28
CASSKSGAGNTIYF
TGTGCCAGCAGTAAATCAGGGGCTGGAAACACCATATATTTT
>-|TRBJ1-3|-|TRBV10-2
CASSELSGNTIYF
TGCGCCAGCAGTGAGCTCTCTGGAAACACCATATATTTT
>-|TRBJ2-7|TRBD1|TRBV19
CASSARQGPYEQYF
TGTGCCAGTAGTGCGCGACAGGGTCCCTACGAGCAGTACTTC
>-|TRBJ1-1|-|TRBV6-6
CASSSPGRNTEAFF
TGTGCCAGCAGTTCCCCCGGGAGGAACACTGAAGCTTTCTTT
>-|TRBJ1-2|TRBD1|TRBV30
CAWSVQVQGPNYGYTF
TGTGCCTGGAGTGTACAGGTACAGGGGCCTAACTATGGCTACACCTTC
>-|TRBJ1-2|-|TRBV12-3/TRBV12-4
CASTEDGYGYTF
TGTGCCAGCACCGAGGACGGCTATGGCTACACCTTC
>-|TRBJ1-6|TRBD1|TRBV2
CASSEEGTGVSPLHF
TGTGCCAGCAGTGAAGAAGGGACAGGGGTTTCACCCCTCCACTTT
>-|TRBJ2-5|-|TRBV15
CATSSWGDQETQYF
TGTGCCACCAGCAGCTGGGGGGACCAAGAGACCCAGTACTTC
>few|TRBJ2-7|TRBD1|TRBV19
CASSIDGQGAIEQYF
TGTGCCAGTAGTATAGATGGACAGGGGGCGATCGAGCAGTACTTC
>once|TRBJ2-5|-|TRBV14
CASSQVNLQETQYF
TGTGCCAGCAGCCAAGTGAATCTCCAAGAGACCCAGTACTTC
>-|TRBJ1-1|-|TRBV5-1
CASSLVMDGTEAFF
TGCGCCAGCAGCTTGGTAATGGATGGCACTGAAGCTTTCTTT
>once|TRBJ1-1|-|TRBV19
CASSPLEAGANTEAFF
TGTGCCAGTAGCCCCCTAGAGGCAGGGGCGAACACTGAAGCTTTCTTT
>-|TRBJ1-1|-|TRBV5-4
CASSFLTGTLNTEAFF
TGTGCCAGCAGCTTTCTAACCGGGACATTGAACACTGAAGCTTTCTTT